This T cell receptor beta chain was captured by sequencing in a study of long-term antiretroviral therapy in people with HIV. The table lists this clone with a count of one. As yet, its antigen is unknown. They ran version v3.0 of the immunoSEQ assay at survey level. Per-sample sequencing targets were roughly 35,000-55,000 T-cell genomes. The protocol was immunoSEQ multiplex PCR, while the TCRdb copy is restricted to in-frame clones and leaves out a portion. The sample includes about 21,000 clones, approximately 79% of them seen just once. Trimming took off 4 bases at V and 4 bases at J, with 17 bases between the two ends. In germline, CDR1 is SNHLY, CDR2 FYNNEI. The CDR3 contains 16 residues. Study outcomes and limitations: Diversity remained lower than transplant donor controls, even though it increased after ART. Blood collection from about 2003 to 2018 possibly occurred under older ART regimens. Controls exceeded HIV repertoires in CDR3 length range.

The TCR comes from a woman aged 40-49 years with HIV. The rearrangement joins TRBV2 to TRBJ1-5; no clear D gene. This specimen was unsorted PBMCs, taken around 1.7 years before starting antiretroviral therapy. CDR3 in DNA: TGTGCCAGCAGTGCCTTAGCAGGTGGGCCTAATCAGCCCCAGCATTTT. It codes for CASSALAGGPNQPQHF.